Following are 30 T cell receptor beta chains from one sample sequenced in a study of blood T cell repertoires in COVID-19 (TCRdb year 2020). Libraries came from the immunoSEQ multiplex PCR assay. This is the immuneACCESS table as TCRdb keeps it, with only in-frame sequences that have V and J called. A part of the clones is gone; compared with another copy, unresolved V genes explain less than half, and the rest is unexplained. The sample table records about 190,000 clones; about 93% of these occur just once. 0.53% of the sample belongs to the ten largest clones. The material sequenced was peripheral blood. These TCRs come from a man aged 50 or older with acute or convalescent COVID-19.

The chain is built from TRBV18 and TRBJ2-7; 7 positions match TRBD2. This CDR3 is 14 amino acids long. Trimming took 2 bases from V and 7 from J; bases not matched to a gene: 8. Germline lookup yields CDR1 KGHSH and CDR2 LQKENI. The DNA for the CDR3 is TGTGCCAGCTCACCAGGAAGACTAGCTGGTGAGCAGTACTTC. This sequence encodes CASSPGRLAGEQYF.

The chain is built from TRBV10-3 and TRBJ1-6, with a tentative D call TRBD1 (5 bases). Germline CDR1 ENHRY, CDR2 SYGVKD. The V and J ends lost 2 bases and 7 bases respectively, with 12 bases between them. The CDR3 contains 15 residues. The CDR3 DNA is TGTGCCATCAGTGAGGAGCAGGGAGGGAATTCACCCCTCCACTTT. Amino acids: CAISEEQGGNSPLHF.

A single count supports this clone. The genes are TRBV7-6 and TRBJ2-3; 7 bases fit TRBD2. J gave up 0 bases and V 5 bases, and 11 bases lay outside the gene matches. The CDR3 is 17 residues long. Germline V gene lookup returns CDR1 SGHVS and CDR2 FNYEAQ. As DNA, the CDR3 is TGTGCCAGCAGCATAGAAGCTGGCGGGGGTAGCACAGATACGCAGTATTTT. This sequence encodes CASSIEAGGGSTDTQYF.

A note on this clone: The same CDR3 can be traced to other DNA sequences in this sample. The chain uses TRBV5-4 and TRBJ2-5, with TRBD1 identical over 7 bases. This CDR3 has 15 residues. Germline V CDR1 and CDR2: SGHNT, YYREEE (reference sequence). V shed 4 bases, J shed 4 bases, and the junction held 10 bases outside the gene matches. CDR3 protein: CASSHRQGHGETQYF. The CDR3 DNA reads TGTGCCAGCAGCCACAGACAGGGTCACGGAGAGACCCAGTACTTC.

This clone appeared a single time. The V call is TRBV11-3, the J call TRBJ2-3; TRBD2 matches 7 bases. After removal of 5 bases from V and 2 bases from J, the junction contained 7 bases not matched to a gene. The germline V gene encodes CDR1 SGHNT and CDR2 YENEEA. This CDR3 has 15 amino acids. CDR3 protein: CASSAAGRPTDTQYF. CDR3 bases: TGTGCCAGCAGCGCAGCGGGGCGGCCCACAGATACGCAGTATTTT.

V usage is TRBV5-1 and J usage is TRBJ1-1; 7 bases are a match to TRBD1. Germline CDR1 is SGHRS and CDR2 is YFSETQ. The trim removed 0 bases at V and 11 bases at J, leaving 7 bases unmatched. The CDR3 loop spans 13 amino acids. The CDR3 is CASSLAGTAGAFF. The CDR3 DNA reads TGCGCCAGCAGCTTGGCCGGGACAGCCGGGGCTTTCTTT.

The chain couples TRBV4-2 to TRBJ2-3; D possibly corresponds to TRBD2 (5 bases). Germline V CDR1 and CDR2: LGHNA, YNFKEQ. The V end was cut by 4 bases, the J end by 1 base, with 12 bases between. The CDR3 loop spans 15 amino acids. CDR3 in amino acids: CASSRGEMGTDTQYF. The CDR3 bases are TGTGCCAGCAGCCGTGGGGAGATGGGCACAGATACGCAGTATTTT.

This sequence joins TRBV10-3 and TRBJ1-4; TRBD1 matches 7 bases. Germline CDR1 and CDR2: ENHRY and SYGVKD. This CDR3 is 14 amino acids long. V shed 5 bases, J shed 3 bases, and the junction held 3 bases outside the gene matches. The CDR3 DNA follows: TGTGCCATCAGTACAGGGACAGCTAATGAAAAACTGTTTTTT. As protein: CAISTGTANEKLFF.

Concerning this clone: Different DNA sequences within this sample yield the same CDR3. V usage is TRBV3-1 (or the pseudogene TRBV3-2) and J usage is TRBJ1-2; D is unresolved. This CDR3 contains 14 residues. The V and J ends lost 2 bases and 4 bases respectively, with 11 bases between them. Germline V gene sequence: CDR1 LGHDT, CDR2 YNNKEL (reference sequence). The CDR3 loop reads CASSQRTGSYGYTF. DNA of the CDR3: TGTGCCAGCAGCCAACGAACCGGTTCCTATGGCTACACCTTC.

V and J are TRBV7-8 and TRBJ2-2, with 10 bases matching TRBD2. J lost 6 bases, V lost 7 bases, and 8 bases had no gene match. CDR3 size: 15 residues. The germline gives CDR1 SGHVS, CDR2 FQNEAQ. CDR3 residues: CASNRLAGVAGELFF. The CDR3 DNA is TGTGCCAGCAACAGGCTAGCGGGAGTGGCCGGGGAGCTGTTTTTT.

The chain joins TRBV11-2 to TRBJ2-1, with 7 nucleotides matching TRBD2. CDR3 length equals 14 residues. With V trimmed by 5 bases and J by 7 bases, 8 bases remained unmatched. CDR1 and CDR2 (germline): SGHAT, FQNNGV. The CDR3: CASSPRTRSNEQFF. CDR3 sequence (DNA): TGTGCCAGCAGCCCGAGGACTAGATCTAATGAGCAGTTCTTC.

This chain uses TRBV7-9 with TRBJ2-6; D perhaps matches TRBD1 (6 bases). V gave up 8 bases and J gave up 0 bases, with 20 bases separating them. CDR1 and CDR2 (germline): SEHNR, FQNEAQ (reference sequence). This CDR3 has 18 amino acids. The CDR3 DNA is TGTGCCAGCCGGGACACAAGGAGTACCCTCTCTGGGGCCAACGTCCTGACTTTC. Residues: CASRDTRSTLSGANVLTF.

The V and J genes are TRBV10-3 and TRBJ2-1; possible D gene TRBD1, 8 bases. The CDR3 is made up of 14 amino acids. Germline assignment: CDR1 ENHRY and CDR2 SYGVKD. The V end was cut by 10 bases, the J end by 6 bases, with 19 bases between. For the CDR3, the DNA is TGTGCCACAGAACTCGGGGGGACAGGCAATGAGCAGTTCTTC. Protein sequence: CATELGGTGNEQFF.

The chain links TRBV27 to TRBJ1-6, with D hard to call. The CDR3 spans 15 residues. Germline CDR1 MNHEY, CDR2 SMNVEV (reference sequence). The V gene lost 0 bases and the J gene lost 5 bases, with 8 bases spanning the gap. DNA for the CDR3: TGTGCCAGCAGTTTATCGTCATCCAATAATTCACCCCTCCACTTT. Protein: CASSLSSSNNSPLHF.

The chain is built from TRBV7-8 and TRBJ2-2; 8 positions match TRBD2. V was pared by 0 bases and J by 7 bases, with 4 bases of the junction left unmatched. This CDR3 region has 15 residues. Germline V gene data show CDR1 as SGHVS and CDR2 as FQNEAQ. As DNA, the CDR3 is TGTGCCAGCAGCTTAGCAGCGGGGGCGCACGGGGAGCTGTTTTTT. Amino acids: CASSLAAGAHGELFF.

This chain links TRBV7-9 with TRBJ2-2, with D perhaps matching TRBD1 (5 bases). Germline lookup yields CDR1 SEHNR and CDR2 FQNEAQ (reference sequence). The germline V and J ends were trimmed by 8 bases and 4 bases, with 11 bases remaining between them. There are 13 residues in the CDR3. This chain's CDR3 is CASPGSRTGELFF. CDR3 coding DNA: TGTGCCAGCCCAGGGTCCCGCACCGGGGAGCTGTTTTTT.

This clone was observed once. The chain employs TRBV27 and TRBJ2-7, with TRBD2 matching over 9 bases. The junction had 21 bases not matched to a gene; V was cut back by 5 bases and J by 4 bases. This CDR3 has 19 amino acids. Germline V CDR1 and CDR2: MNHEY, SMNVEV (reference sequence). The CDR3 loop is CASSPSPGLASKVGYEQYF. CDR3 DNA: TGTGCCAGCAGTCCAAGCCCGGGACTAGCCAGCAAAGTTGGATACGAGCAGTACTTC.

This sequence joins TRBV28 and TRBJ1-1; D is ambiguous. CDR3 length equals 13 residues. The germline V gene encodes CDR1 MDHEN and CDR2 SYDVKM. Between the trimmed V and J ends, which lost 3 bases and 4 bases, there was a span of 9 bases. The DNA of the CDR3 is TGTGCCAGCAGTTTCGGGTCGGCCACTGAAGCTTTCTTT. It codes for CASSFGSATEAFF.

The chain has TRBV24-1 and TRBJ2-1; 11 bases map to TRBD2. The V segment lost 4 bases and the J segment 7 bases; nucleotides outside the gene matches: 2. From germline, CDR1 is KGHDR and CDR2 SFDVKD. There are 14 residues in the CDR3. Here the CDR3 DNA reads TGTGCCACCAGTGAGTCTAGCGGGAGGAATGAGCAGTTCTTC. It codes for CATSESSGRNEQFF.

This clone was seen once. The chain combines TRBV7-8 with TRBJ2-3, with 12 bases aligning to TRBD1. V lost 5 bases to trimming and J lost 2 bases; unmatched junction nucleotides: 20. The CDR3 is 21 residues long. Germline lookup yields CDR1 SGHVS and CDR2 FQNEAQ. The CDR3 nucleotides are TGTGCCAGCAGCACAAGGGCGATCCGGGACAGGGGGCAGAGGGTCACAGATACGCAGTATTTT. Translated, it gives CASSTRAIRDRGQRVTDTQYF.

V usage is TRBV19 and J usage is TRBJ1-5; the D gene is possibly TRBD1 (5 bases). The CDR3 totals 15 residues. Germline V lookup: CDR1 LNHDA, CDR2 SQIVND (reference sequence). Trimming removed 3 bases at V and 2 bases at J, with 11 bases between. The CDR3 DNA sequence: TGTGCCAGTAGTATTGGTAAAGGGGGCAATCAGCCCCAGCATTTT. It yields the protein CASSIGKGGNQPQHF.

This clone was observed a single time. The rearrangement links TRBV5-1 to TRBJ2-1, with 9 nucleotides matching TRBD1. From germline, CDR1 is SGHRS and CDR2 YFSETQ. The trim removed 0 bases at V and 5 bases at J, leaving 3 bases unmatched. The CDR3 has 15 amino acids. In DNA form, the CDR3 reads TGCGCCAGCAGCTTGGCGACAGGGGGGGACAATGAGCAGTTCTTC. This sequence encodes CASSLATGGDNEQFF.

The count of this clone is one. The chain recombines TRBV19 with TRBJ2-2; TRBD2 matches at 8 bases. CDR1 and CDR2 from the germline V gene are LNHDA and SQIVND (reference sequence). V lost 10 bases to trimming and J lost 2 bases; unmatched junction nucleotides: 15. The CDR3 loop spans 17 amino acids. CDR3: CATRKGILAVNTGELFF. The CDR3 DNA is TGTGCCACCAGGAAGGGGATACTAGCGGTAAACACCGGGGAGCTGTTTTTT.

This clone turned up a few times. The chain has TRBV19 and TRBJ1-5; 7 nucleotides line up with TRBD1. The CDR3 length is 15 residues. Germline CDR1 and CDR2: LNHDA and SQIVND (reference sequence). J lost 3 bases, V lost 6 bases, and 8 bases had no gene match. CDR3 nucleotide sequence: TGTGCCAGTAGAACCTCAGGGGGGAACAATCAGCCCCAGCATTTT. Protein: CASRTSGGNNQPQHF.

This clone was counted between two and nine times. V is TRBV6-1 and J is TRBJ1-6; no definite D call. The CDR3 length is 14 residues. Trimming left V 1 base short and J 7 bases short, with 8 bases between. Germline V gene lookup returns CDR1 MNHNS and CDR2 SASEGT. CDR3 in amino acids: CASSEVPTNSPLHF. CDR3 DNA: TGTGCCAGCAGTGAAGTCCCGACAAATTCACCCCTCCACTTT.

The chain carries TRBV13 and TRBJ1-6; 7 bases are a match to TRBD1. CDR3 length equals 16 residues. J was trimmed by 8 bases and V by 5 bases; bases with no gene match: 12. Germline V gene data show CDR1 as PRHDT and CDR2 as FYEKMQ (reference sequence). The CDR3 bases are TGTGCCAGCAGCCTTCCGGGGACAGATGGAGATTCACCCCTCCACTTT. It codes for CASSLPGTDGDSPLHF.

This chain uses TRBV4-1 with TRBJ1-3; D uncertain. The CDR3 is 16 residues long. V was shortened by 1 base and J by 2 bases, with 12 bases between the two germline ends. Germline V gives CDR1 MGHRA, CDR2 YSYEKL. CDR3 nucleotides: TGCGCCAGCAGCCAAGCATCAACAGAAGCTGGAAACACCATATATTTT. Translating gives CASSQASTEAGNTIYF.

This CDR3 is CASGLVGETQYF. As DNA, the CDR3 is TGTGCCAGCGGACTAGTCGGAGAGACCCAGTACTTC. V is TRBV27 and J is TRBJ2-5, with 7 nucleotides matching TRBD2. This CDR3 is built from 12 residues. Germline V gene lookup returns CDR1 MNHEY and CDR2 SMNVEV (reference sequence). After removal of 8 bases from V and 4 bases from J, the junction contained 4 bases not matched to a gene.

The gene calls are TRBV6-1 and TRBJ1-2; D is unresolved. CDR1 is MNHNS and CDR2 is SASEGT in the germline V gene. The CDR3 runs to 14 residues. Trimming took 1 base from V and 4 from J, leaving 10 bases between them. In nucleotides, the CDR3 is TGTGCCAGCAGTGAAGGGCCCCGGGGCTATGGCTACACCTTC. Translation: CASSEGPRGYGYTF.

This clone turned up a few times. CDR3 region: CASSDRGSNEKLFF. Here the CDR3 DNA reads TGTGCCAGCAGTGACAGGGGAAGCAATGAAAAACTGTTTTTT. V and J are TRBV6-2 or TRBV6-3 and TRBJ1-4; 8 bases line up with TRBD1. CDR3 length: 14 amino acids. V was pared by 5 bases and J by 5 bases, with 4 bases of the junction left unmatched. Germline assignment: CDR1 MNHEY and CDR2 SVGEGT.